These 15 T cell receptor beta chains share one sample of origin, sequenced in a study of metastatic and nonmetastatic thyroid tumors. TCRdb reanalyzed the PCR reads via MiXCR. The data show around 16,000 clones, about a quarter seen once. There were no patients who had received any treatment before thyroid surgery. The sequenced sample was blood. These receptors came from a male donor with papillary thyroid cancer or a benign thyroid nodule (not recorded which). Some clones in this sample may be carry-over from other donors' samples.

The chain couples TRBV18 to TRBJ1-1; D gene unclear. The CDR3 runs 15 residues. Germline V CDR1 and CDR2: KGHSH, LQKENI. Trimming took off 2 bases at V and 5 bases at J, with 15 bases between the two ends. The CDR3 bases are TGTGCCAGCTCACCAGTGGAGGTGAAACGTACTGAAGCTTTCTTT. This gives the protein CASSPVEVKRTEAFF.

This clone was counted a few times. Here the CDR3 reads CASRSLDNKAFF. CDR3 nucleotide sequence: TGTGCCAGCCGGAGCCTGGACAATAAAGCTTTCTTT. V usage is TRBV6-1 and J usage is TRBJ1-1, with D perhaps TRBD1 (5 bases). Between the trimmed V and J ends, which lost 8 bases and 9 bases, there was a span of 16 bases. CDR3 length: 12 amino acids. Germline loops: CDR1 MNHNS, CDR2 SASEGT.

This clone was recorded many times. The V gene is TRBV10-3, the J gene TRBJ2-5, with TRBD2 matching 9 bases. V trimming: 4 bases; J trimming: 9 bases; junction bases outside the gene matches: 3. This CDR3 comprises 12 residues. Per germline, CDR1 ENHRY and CDR2 SYGVKD. The DNA for the CDR3 is TGTGCCATCAGTGCGGCTAGCGGGGCCCAGTACTTC. Its translation is CAISAASGAQYF.

This clone is labeled medium-sized. The rearrangement uses TRBV6-4 and TRBJ2-2, with D perhaps TRBD1 (5 bases). Germline V gives CDR1 MRHNA, CDR2 SNTAGT. V shed 3 bases and J shed 4 bases, with 12 bases lying between them. The CDR3 is made up of 15 amino acids. DNA for the CDR3: TGTGCCAGCAGTGAGCAAGGGGATGGCACCGGGGAGCTGTTTTTT. Amino acid sequence: CASSEQGDGTGELFF.

This clone was counted ten times or more. The J gene is TRBJ2-7, the V gene TRBV28; D gene ambiguous. This CDR3 spans 14 amino acids. CDR1 is MDHEN and CDR2 is SYDVKM in the germline V gene. Trimming left V 7 bases short and J 3 bases short, with 16 bases between. The CDR3 loop is CASTSMGGDYEQYF. CDR3 in DNA: TGTGCCAGCACTTCGATGGGCGGTGACTACGAGCAGTACTTC.

The V and J genes are TRBV4-3 and TRBJ2-3; D unclear. Germline V gives CDR1 LGHNA, CDR2 YSLEER. V was pared by 0 bases and J by 6 bases, with 10 bases between. This CDR3 spans 14 amino acids. CDR3 region: CASSQDESRDTQYF. The DNA of the CDR3 is TGCGCCAGCAGCCAAGACGAGTCAAGGGATACGCAGTATTTT.

This clone appeared many times. The genes are TRBV7-9 and TRBJ2-1; TRBD1 agrees at 9 bases. The CDR3 runs to 15 residues. Losses at the gene ends were 5 bases for V and 7 bases for J; bases not matched to a gene: 9. In germline, CDR1 is SEHNR, CDR2 FQNEAQ (reference sequence). The CDR3 spells CASSLQGQGINEQFF. The CDR3 DNA sequence: TGTGCCAGCAGCCTACAGGGACAGGGAATTAATGAGCAGTTCTTC.

V usage is TRBV11-2 and J usage is TRBJ2-7; TRBD1 matches at 7 bases. V dropped 3 bases and J dropped 6; count of bases not matched to a gene: 8. CDR3 length: 14 amino acids. Germline CDR1 is SGHAT and CDR2 is FQNNGV. The CDR3 reads CASSFTGASVEQYF. For the CDR3, the DNA is TGTGCCAGCAGCTTTACAGGGGCCTCTGTCGAGCAGTACTTC.

This clone appeared many times. This sequence joins TRBV20-1 and TRBJ2-1; perhaps D is TRBD1 or TRBD2 (5 bases each). The germline V gene has CDR1 DFQATT and CDR2 SNEGSKA (reference sequence). Trimming removed 5 bases from V and 3 bases from J, with 14 bases in between. The CDR3 runs to 14 residues. The CDR3 DNA is TGCAGTGCTGAAGGGACCGACATCTACAATGAGCAGTTCTTC. Translating it yields CSAEGTDIYNEQFF.

This clone showed up many times. The CDR3 spells CASSKDTEAFF. CDR3 sequence (DNA): TGTGCCAGTAGTAAGGACACTGAAGCTTTCTTT. The chain is built from TRBV19 and TRBJ1-1; no clear D. The CDR3 totals 11 residues. Germline assignment: CDR1 LNHDA and CDR2 SQIVND (reference sequence). Trimming pared 4 bases from V and 3 bases from J, leaving 3 bases between.

As concerns this clone: A read error may explain this, as a much larger clone is one base away. J is TRBJ2-3 and V is TRBV29-1; D is unclear. Germline-derived CDR1 and CDR2 are SQVTM and ANQGSEA. The CDR3 is 12 residues long. The CDR3 DNA sequence: TGCAGCTTGACAAAAAGCCCAGATATGCAGTATTTT. It is translated as CSLTKSPDMQYF.

In this sample, this clone is medium-sized. The genes are TRBV6-1 and TRBJ1-5; D perhaps matches TRBD1 (6 bases). The germline gives CDR1 MNHNS, CDR2 SASEGT. CDR3 length equals 18 residues. Trimming took off 2 bases at V and 0 bases at J, with 17 bases between the two ends. For the CDR3, the DNA is TGTGCCAGCAGTGAACGGGGGGCAGGACCTTATAGCAATCAGCCCCAGCATTTT. Translating gives CASSERGAGPYSNQPQHF.

This clone occurred a few times. CDR3 nucleotide sequence: TGTGCCAGCAGTTTCGGGGGGATCATAGACAATGAGCAGTTCTTC. Translated: CASSFGGIIDNEQFF. The J gene is TRBJ2-1, the V gene TRBV12-3 or TRBV12-4, with TRBD2 matching 7 bases. The V and J ends lost 3 bases and 5 bases, in that order; junction bases with no gene match: 7. The CDR3 covers 15 residues.

The rearrangement uses TRBV27 and TRBJ2-1, with D perhaps TRBD1 (5 bases). The V and J ends lost 8 bases and 8 bases respectively, with 28 bases between them. The CDR3 consists of 17 residues. Germline V gene lookup returns CDR1 MNHEY and CDR2 SMNVEV (reference sequence). DNA for the CDR3: TGTGCCAGCGGGGCTCCGATGGAGAGAGAGCATTGCGATGAGCAGTTCTTC. Translated: CASGAPMEREHCDEQFF.

The chain combines TRBV18 with TRBJ2-7; TRBD2 matches 14 bases. V lost 6 bases to trimming and J lost 3 bases; unmatched junction nucleotides: 13. This CDR3 contains 18 residues. Germline values: CDR1 KGHSH, CDR2 LQKENI. CDR3 in DNA: TGTGCCAGCTCGCGCGGGACTAGCGGGAGCATCCACTTCTACGAGCAGTACTTC. It yields the protein CASSRGTSGSIHFYEQYF.